This T cell receptor (gamma chain) came from a study of Vδ1+ human thymocytes. Study results and limitations: Despite high sort purity, about 19% of thymic T cell receptor delta sequences were Vdelta2. Highly polyclonal TRG and TRD repertoires with Gaussian CDR3 length distributions appeared in thymus.

This clone turned up a few times. Its antigen remains unidentified. RNA was extracted from the cells and then reverse transcribed. CDR3 amplicons came from multiplex PCR with pooled V-gene forward and constant-region reverse primers. TCRdb called clones from the multiplex PCR reads again using CATT. The table includes some 9,000 gamma-chain clones, less than 70% detected once. V lost 5 bases, J lost 8 bases, and 6 bases stayed unmatched. The CDR3 has 11 amino acids. The germline V gene encodes CDR1 GITISATS and CDR2 ISYDGTV (reference sequence). Between roughly 96% and 99.6% of sorted thymocytes were Vdelta1+.

This chain connects TRGV9 to TRGJ1 or TRGJ2. This clonotype was sampled from a girl under two years old who had congenital heart surgery. The sample taken for sequencing was Vdelta1+ gamma-delta thymocytes from the thymus. Subset specified: FACS-sorted CD3+ TCRalphabeta- TCRVdelta1+ TCRVdelta2- thymocytes. CDR3: CALWGWDKKLF. CDR3 nucleotides: TGTGCCTTGTGGGGGTGGGATAAGAAACTCTTT.